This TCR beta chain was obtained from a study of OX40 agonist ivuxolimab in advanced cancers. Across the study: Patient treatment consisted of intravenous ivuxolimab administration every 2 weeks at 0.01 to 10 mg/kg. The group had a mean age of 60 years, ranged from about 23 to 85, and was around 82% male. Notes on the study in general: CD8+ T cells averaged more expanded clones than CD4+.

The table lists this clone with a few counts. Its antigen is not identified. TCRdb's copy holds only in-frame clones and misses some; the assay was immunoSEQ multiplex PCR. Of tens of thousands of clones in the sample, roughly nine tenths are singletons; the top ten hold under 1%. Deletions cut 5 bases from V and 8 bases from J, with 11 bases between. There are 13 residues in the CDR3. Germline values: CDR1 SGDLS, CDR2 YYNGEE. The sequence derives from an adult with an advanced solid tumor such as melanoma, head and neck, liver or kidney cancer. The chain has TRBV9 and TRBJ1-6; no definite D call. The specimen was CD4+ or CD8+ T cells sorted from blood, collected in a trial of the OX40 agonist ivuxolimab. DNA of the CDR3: TGTGCCAGCAGTCGAGCTGACGATTCACCCCTCCACTTT. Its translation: CASSRADDSPLHF. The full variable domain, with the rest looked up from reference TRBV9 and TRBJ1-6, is DSGVTQTPKHLITATGQRVTLRCSPRSGDLSVYWYQQSLDQGLQFLIQYYNGEERAKGNILERFSAQQFPDLHSELNLSSLELGDSALYFCASSRADDSPLHFGNGTRLTVT.